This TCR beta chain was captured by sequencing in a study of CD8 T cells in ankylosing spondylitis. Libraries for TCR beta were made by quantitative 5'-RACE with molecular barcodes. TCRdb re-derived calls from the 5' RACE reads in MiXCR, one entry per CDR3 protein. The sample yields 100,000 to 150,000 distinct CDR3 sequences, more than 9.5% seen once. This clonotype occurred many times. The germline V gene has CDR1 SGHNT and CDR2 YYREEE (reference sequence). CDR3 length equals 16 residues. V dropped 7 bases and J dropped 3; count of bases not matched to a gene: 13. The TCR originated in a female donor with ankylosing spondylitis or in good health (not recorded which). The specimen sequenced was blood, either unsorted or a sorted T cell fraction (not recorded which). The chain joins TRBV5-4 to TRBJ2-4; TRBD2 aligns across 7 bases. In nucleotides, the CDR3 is TGTGCCAGCGCCCTTGGGGGGGGGGAAAGCAAAAACATTCAGTACTTC. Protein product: CASALGGGESKNIQYF.